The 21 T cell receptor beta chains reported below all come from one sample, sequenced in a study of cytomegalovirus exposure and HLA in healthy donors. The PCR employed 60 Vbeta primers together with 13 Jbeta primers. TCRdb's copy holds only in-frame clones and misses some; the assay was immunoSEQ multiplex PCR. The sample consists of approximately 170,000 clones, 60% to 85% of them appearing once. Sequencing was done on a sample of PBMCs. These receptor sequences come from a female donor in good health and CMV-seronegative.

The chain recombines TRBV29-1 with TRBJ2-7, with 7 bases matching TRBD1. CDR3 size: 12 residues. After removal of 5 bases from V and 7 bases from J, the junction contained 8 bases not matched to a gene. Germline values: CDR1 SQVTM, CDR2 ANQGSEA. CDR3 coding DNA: TGCAGCGTTCGCCCGGTACAGGGGGAGCAGTACTTC. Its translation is CSVRPVQGEQYF.

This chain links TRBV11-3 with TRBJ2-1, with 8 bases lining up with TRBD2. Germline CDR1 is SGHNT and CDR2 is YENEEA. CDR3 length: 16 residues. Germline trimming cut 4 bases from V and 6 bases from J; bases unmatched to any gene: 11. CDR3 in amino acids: CASSSVPGGSLNEQFF. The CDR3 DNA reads TGTGCCAGCAGCTCCGTGCCGGGAGGGAGTCTCAATGAGCAGTTCTTC.

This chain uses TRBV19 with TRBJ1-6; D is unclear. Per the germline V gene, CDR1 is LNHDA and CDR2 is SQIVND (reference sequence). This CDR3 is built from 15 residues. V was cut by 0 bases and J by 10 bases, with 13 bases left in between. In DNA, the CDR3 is TGTGCCAGTAGTATAGAGAACAGTCGACGGTCACCCCTCCACTTT. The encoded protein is CASSIENSRRSPLHF.

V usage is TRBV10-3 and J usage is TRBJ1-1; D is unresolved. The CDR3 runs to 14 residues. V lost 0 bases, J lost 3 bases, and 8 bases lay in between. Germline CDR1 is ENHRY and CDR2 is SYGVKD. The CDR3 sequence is CAISESMGDTEAFF. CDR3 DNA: TGTGCCATCAGTGAGTCGATGGGAGACACTGAAGCTTTCTTT.

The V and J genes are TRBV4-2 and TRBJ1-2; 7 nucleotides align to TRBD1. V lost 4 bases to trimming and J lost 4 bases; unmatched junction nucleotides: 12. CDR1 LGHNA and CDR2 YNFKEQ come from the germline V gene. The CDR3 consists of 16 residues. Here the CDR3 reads CASSLKGQQLRYGYTF. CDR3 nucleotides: TGTGCCAGCAGCCTAAAGGGACAGCAGCTGCGCTATGGCTACACCTTC.

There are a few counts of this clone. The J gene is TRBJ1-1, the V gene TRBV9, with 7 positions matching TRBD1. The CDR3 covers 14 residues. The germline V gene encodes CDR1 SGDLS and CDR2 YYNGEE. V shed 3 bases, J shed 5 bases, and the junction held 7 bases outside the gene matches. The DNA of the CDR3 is TGTGCCAGCAGCGGTGGGACAGATCAAACTGAAGCTTTCTTT. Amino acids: CASSGGTDQTEAFF.

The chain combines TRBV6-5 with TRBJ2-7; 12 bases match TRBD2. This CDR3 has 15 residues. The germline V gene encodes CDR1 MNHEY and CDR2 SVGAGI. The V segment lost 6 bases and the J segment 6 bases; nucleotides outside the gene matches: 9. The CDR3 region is CASRQGLAGISEQYF. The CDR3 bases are TGTGCCAGCAGGCAGGGACTAGCGGGCATTAGCGAGCAGTACTTC.

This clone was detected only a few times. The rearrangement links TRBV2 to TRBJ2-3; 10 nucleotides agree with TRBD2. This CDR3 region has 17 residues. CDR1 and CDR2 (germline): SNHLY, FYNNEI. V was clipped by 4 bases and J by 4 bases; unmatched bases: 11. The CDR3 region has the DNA TGTGCCAGCAGTGTAAGCGGGGGGGCGCGAGCAGCAGATACGCAGTATTTT. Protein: CASSVSGGARAADTQYF. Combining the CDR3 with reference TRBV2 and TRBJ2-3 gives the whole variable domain EPEVTQTPSHQVTQMGQEVILRCVPISNHLYFYWYRQILGQKVEFLVSFYNNEISEKSEIFDDQFSVERPDGSNFTLKIRSTKLEDSAMYFCASSVSGGARAADTQYFGPGTRLTVL.

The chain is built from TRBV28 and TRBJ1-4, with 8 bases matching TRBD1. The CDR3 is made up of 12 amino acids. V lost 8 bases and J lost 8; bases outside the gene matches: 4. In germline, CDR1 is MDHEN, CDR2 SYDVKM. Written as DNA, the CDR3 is TGTGCCAGCCGGACAGGGAACGAAAAACTGTTTTTT. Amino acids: CASRTGNEKLFF.

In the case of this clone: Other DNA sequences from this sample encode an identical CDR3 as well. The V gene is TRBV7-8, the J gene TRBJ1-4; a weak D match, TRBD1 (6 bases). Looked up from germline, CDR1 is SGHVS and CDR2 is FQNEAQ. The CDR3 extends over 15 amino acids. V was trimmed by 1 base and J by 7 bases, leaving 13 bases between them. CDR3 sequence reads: CASSLEGGQGEKLFF. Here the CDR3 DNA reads TGTGCCAGCAGCTTAGAGGGGGGGCAAGGTGAAAAACTGTTTTTT.

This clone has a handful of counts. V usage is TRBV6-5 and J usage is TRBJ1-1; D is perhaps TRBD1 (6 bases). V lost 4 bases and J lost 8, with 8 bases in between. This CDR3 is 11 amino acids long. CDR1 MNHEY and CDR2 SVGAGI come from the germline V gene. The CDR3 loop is CASSFRGEAFF. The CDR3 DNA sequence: TGTGCCAGCAGTTTCAGGGGCGAAGCTTTCTTT.

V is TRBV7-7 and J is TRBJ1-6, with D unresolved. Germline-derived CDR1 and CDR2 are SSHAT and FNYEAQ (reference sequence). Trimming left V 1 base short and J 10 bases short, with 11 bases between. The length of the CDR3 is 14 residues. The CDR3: CASSLGGLGSPLHF. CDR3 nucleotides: TGTGCCAGCAGCTTAGGCGGTCTCGGGTCACCCCTCCACTTT.

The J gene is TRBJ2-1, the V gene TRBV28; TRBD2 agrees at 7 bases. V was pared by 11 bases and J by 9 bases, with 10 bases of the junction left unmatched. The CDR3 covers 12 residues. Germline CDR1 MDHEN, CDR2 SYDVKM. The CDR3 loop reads CAQRGGPPEQFF. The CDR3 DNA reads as TGTGCCCAGAGGGGAGGGCCGCCTGAGCAGTTCTTC.

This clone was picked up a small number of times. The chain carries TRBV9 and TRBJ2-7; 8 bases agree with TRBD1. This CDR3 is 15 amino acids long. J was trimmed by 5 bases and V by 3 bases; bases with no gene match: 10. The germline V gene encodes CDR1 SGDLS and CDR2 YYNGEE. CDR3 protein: CASSAQDRVAHEQYF. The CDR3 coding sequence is TGTGCCAGCAGCGCCCAGGACAGGGTGGCCCACGAGCAGTACTTC.

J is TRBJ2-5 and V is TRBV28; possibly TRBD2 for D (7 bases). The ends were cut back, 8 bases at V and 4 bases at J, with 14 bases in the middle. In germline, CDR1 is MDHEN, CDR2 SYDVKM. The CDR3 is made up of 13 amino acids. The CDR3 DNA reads TGTGCCAGCCAAGGGGGGGGCATAGAGACCCAGTACTTC. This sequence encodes CASQGGGIETQYF.

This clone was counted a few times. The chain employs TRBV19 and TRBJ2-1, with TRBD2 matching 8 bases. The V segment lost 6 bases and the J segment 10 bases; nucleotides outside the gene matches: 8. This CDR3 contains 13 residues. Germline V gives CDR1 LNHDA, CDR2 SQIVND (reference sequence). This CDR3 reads CASSLILAEEQFF. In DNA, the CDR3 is TGTGCCAGTAGCCTAATACTAGCGGAAGAGCAGTTCTTC.

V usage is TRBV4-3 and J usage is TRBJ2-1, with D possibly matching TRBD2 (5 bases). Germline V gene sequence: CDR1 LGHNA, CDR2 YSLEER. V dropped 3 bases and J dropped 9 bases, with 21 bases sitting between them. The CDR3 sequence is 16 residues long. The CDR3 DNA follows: TGCGCCAGCAGCCAGATAAGCGGACCCTCTTCGGGTGAGCAGTTCTTC. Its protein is CASSQISGPSSGEQFF.

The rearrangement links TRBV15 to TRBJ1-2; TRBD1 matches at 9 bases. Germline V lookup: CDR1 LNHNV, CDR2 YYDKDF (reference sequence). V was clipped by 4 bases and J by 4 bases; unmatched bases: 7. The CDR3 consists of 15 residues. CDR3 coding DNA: TGTGCCACCAGCAACCCGGGACAGGGAAGCTATGGCTACACCTTC. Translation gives CATSNPGQGSYGYTF.

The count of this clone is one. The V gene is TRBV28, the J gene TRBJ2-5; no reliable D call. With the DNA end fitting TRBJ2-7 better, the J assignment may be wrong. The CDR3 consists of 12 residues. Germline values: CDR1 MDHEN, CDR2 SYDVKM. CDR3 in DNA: TGTGCCAGCAGTTCTATCTCCTACGAGCAGTACTTC. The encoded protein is CASSSISYEQYF.

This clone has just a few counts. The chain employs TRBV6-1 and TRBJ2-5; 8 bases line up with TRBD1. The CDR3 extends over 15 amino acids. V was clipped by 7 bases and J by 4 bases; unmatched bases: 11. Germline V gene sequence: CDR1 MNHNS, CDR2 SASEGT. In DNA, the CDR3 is TGTGCCAGCACCGCCGGCCCAGGACAGGGAGAGACCCAGTACTTC. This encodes CASTAGPGQGETQYF.

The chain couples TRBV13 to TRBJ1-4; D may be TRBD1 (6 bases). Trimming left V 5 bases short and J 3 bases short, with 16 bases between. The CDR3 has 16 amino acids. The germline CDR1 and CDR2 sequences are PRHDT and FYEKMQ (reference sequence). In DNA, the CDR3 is TGTGCCAGCAGCCGACGCCGACAGGACCCTAATGAAAAACTGTTTTTT. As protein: CASSRRRQDPNEKLFF.